This T cell receptor beta chain was profiled in a study of graft-versus-host responses after intestinal transplantation. On the study more broadly: Every transplant recipient was induced with anti-thymocyte globulin, then maintained on tacrolimus and steroids for about 3 years.

Intraepithelial and lamina propria lymphocytes were isolated from graft specimens. Using immunoSEQ multiplex PCR, the repertoire was profiled, and TCRdb retains in-frame clones only, with some absent. The table lists approximately 20,000 clones, roughly four fifths of them singletons. From germline, CDR1 is MGHRA and CDR2 YSYEKL. Trimming took 4 bases from V and 5 from J; bases not matched to a gene: 14. This CDR3 has 17 residues. This sequence originates from a human patient who received an intestinal transplant, so some T cells may come from the graft donor. The V call is TRBV4-1, the J call TRBJ2-1, with 7 positions matching TRBD2. The sample consisted of ileum tissue, taken 12 days after intestinal transplant. CDR3 coding DNA: TGCGCCAGCAGCCTAAGACGGCTAGCGGCTCAAAACAATGAGCAGTTCTTC. Residues: CASSLRRLAAQNNEQFF.